The rows below give T cell receptor beta chains drawn from one sample of a study of T-cell memory formation after mild COVID-19. Via MiXCR, TCRdb re-called the 5' RACE reads, giving one row per CDR3 protein. This table holds 250,000 or so distinct CDR3 sequences, about a sixth found once. Input material: PBMCs or a T cell subset sorted from them (not recorded which). Every receptor here comes from a man aged 18 to 29 who had mild COVID-19 (a few samples of this study predate the infection). Cell type and time point are not known. Each CDR3 is given with its conserved first and last residue. The D gene is left open where the match is weak. Only some rows state a clone size, as once, few, many or a class for expanded clones.

J gene: TRBJ1-6
D gene: NA
V gene: TRBV11-2
clone size: few
CDR3 DNA: TGTGCCAGCAGCGCCCCGCGGGCGGGCTCCTATAATTCACCCCTCCACTTT
CDR3 protein: CASSAPRAGSYNSPLHF

J gene: TRBJ2-1
D gene: NA
V gene: TRBV12-3/TRBV12-4
clone size: NA
CDR3 DNA: TGTGCCAGCAGCGTAGTGGGCGGTGGTGAGCAGTTCTTC
CDR3 protein: CASSVVGGGEQFF

J gene: TRBJ1-5
D gene: TRBD1
V gene: TRBV12-3/TRBV12-4
clone size: many
CDR3 DNA: TGTGCCAGCAGTTTACAACAGGGGAACCAGCCCCAGCATTTT
CDR3 protein: CASSLQQGNQPQHF

J gene: TRBJ1-1
D gene: NA
V gene: TRBV11-1
clone size: few
CDR3 DNA: TGTGCCAGCAGCTCAGTTGGATTACCAATGAACACTGAAGCTTTCTTT
CDR3 protein: CASSSVGLPMNTEAFF

J gene: TRBJ1-1
D gene: NA
V gene: TRBV5-1
clone size: NA
CDR3 DNA: TGCGCCAGCAGCTTGGACCCGAACACTGAAGCTTTCTTT
CDR3 protein: CASSLDPNTEAFF

J gene: TRBJ2-3
D gene: NA
V gene: TRBV6-1
clone size: many
CDR3 DNA: TGTGCCAGCAGGTGGGGCGCTGGGGATACGCAGTATTTT
CDR3 protein: CASRWGAGDTQYF

J gene: TRBJ1-1
D gene: TRBD1
V gene: TRBV3-1
clone size: few
CDR3 DNA: TGTGCCAGCAGCCAAGTCAGTCAGGGGGCCTGGACTGAAGCTTTCTTT
CDR3 protein: CASSQVSQGAWTEAFF

J gene: TRBJ2-2
D gene: NA
V gene: TRBV7-2
clone size: few
CDR3 DNA: TGTGCCAGCAGCTTAGGTTGGGACACCGGGGAGCTGTTTTTT
CDR3 protein: CASSLGWDTGELFF

J gene: TRBJ2-7
D gene: TRBD1
V gene: TRBV12-3/TRBV12-4
clone size: few
CDR3 DNA: TGTGCCAGCAGTTGGACATTCCAGGGGGCCAGCTCCTACGAGCAGTACTTC
CDR3 protein: CASSWTFQGASSYEQYF

J gene: TRBJ2-1
D gene: NA
V gene: TRBV6-5
clone size: NA
CDR3 DNA: TGTGCCAGCAGTTACTCGGGCAAACCCAATGAGCAGTTCTTC
CDR3 protein: CASSYSGKPNEQFF

J gene: TRBJ1-1
D gene: NA
V gene: TRBV29-1
clone size: NA
CDR3 DNA: TGCAGCGTTGTCGACACTGAAGCTTTCTTT
CDR3 protein: CSVVDTEAFF

J gene: TRBJ1-3
D gene: TRBD1
V gene: TRBV4-2
clone size: few
CDR3 DNA: TGTGCCAGCAGCGCTCCAGGGACAGAATCTGGAAACACCATATATTTT
CDR3 protein: CASSAPGTESGNTIYF

J gene: TRBJ2-1
D gene: TRBD2
V gene: TRBV6-1
clone size: few
CDR3 DNA: TGTGCCAGCAGCTATAGCGGGCGGGGGGGCCTTGTAAATGAGCAGTTCTTC
CDR3 protein: CASSYSGRGGLVNEQFF

J gene: TRBJ2-1
D gene: TRBD1
V gene: TRBV5-1
clone size: few
CDR3 DNA: TGCGCCAGCAGCCCACAGGGGGCGGGGTACAATGAGCAGTTCTTC
CDR3 protein: CASSPQGAGYNEQFF

J gene: TRBJ1-2
D gene: NA
V gene: TRBV4-1
clone size: few
CDR3 DNA: TGCGCCAGCAGCTACGGGTTGGCCACCGACGGCTACACCTTC
CDR3 protein: CASSYGLATDGYTF

J gene: TRBJ2-7
D gene: TRBD1
V gene: TRBV19
clone size: few
CDR3 DNA: TGTGCCAGTAGTCCCCCCCAGGGGGTCGAGCAGTACTTC
CDR3 protein: CASSPPQGVEQYF

J gene: TRBJ2-5
D gene: NA
V gene: TRBV20-1
clone size: few
CDR3 DNA: TGCAGTGCTAGAAGCCGGGACCAAGAGACCCAGTACTTC
CDR3 protein: CSARSRDQETQYF

J gene: TRBJ2-1
D gene: TRBD1
V gene: TRBV12-3/TRBV12-4
clone size: NA
CDR3 DNA: TGTGCCAGCAGTTTAGTGGGGCTAGGGGACAGGGGTTACAATGAGCAGTTCTTC
CDR3 protein: CASSLVGLGDRGYNEQFF

J gene: TRBJ2-7
D gene: NA
V gene: TRBV11-1
clone size: many
CDR3 DNA: TGTGCCAGCAGCAGGTCCGGGACCTACGAGCAGTACTTC
CDR3 protein: CASSRSGTYEQYF

J gene: TRBJ2-1
D gene: NA
V gene: TRBV6-5
clone size: few
CDR3 DNA: TGTGCCAGCAGGATCTACCGTGGGAATGAGCAGTTCTTC
CDR3 protein: CASRIYRGNEQFF

J gene: TRBJ1-1
D gene: NA
V gene: TRBV4-1
clone size: NA
CDR3 DNA: TGCGCCAGCAGCCGCCTGGGGAGGGCGAACACTGAAGCTTTCTTT
CDR3 protein: CASSRLGRANTEAFF

J gene: TRBJ2-2
D gene: TRBD2
V gene: TRBV9
clone size: NA
CDR3 DNA: TGTGCCAGCAGCGGTAGCGGGGAGCTCGGGGAGCTGTTTTTT
CDR3 protein: CASSGSGELGELFF

J gene: TRBJ2-5
D gene: NA
V gene: TRBV29-1
clone size: few
CDR3 DNA: TGCAGCGTTCGAGGGGTAGTAAGGCAAGAGACCCAGTACTTC
CDR3 protein: CSVRGVVRQETQYF

J gene: TRBJ2-5
D gene: NA
V gene: TRBV7-3
clone size: NA
CDR3 DNA: TGTGCCAGCAGTGCCACCCCTAGTGGAGAGACCCAGTACTTC
CDR3 protein: CASSATPSGETQYF

J gene: TRBJ2-5
D gene: TRBD1
V gene: TRBV7-8
clone size: few
CDR3 DNA: TGTGCCAGCAGCTGGACAGGGGGGAGGACCCAGTACTTC
CDR3 protein: CASSWTGGRTQYF

J gene: TRBJ1-4
D gene: NA
V gene: TRBV10-1
clone size: NA
CDR3 DNA: TGCGCCAGCAGTGAGTCGGGCAACGGAAAACTGTTTTTT
CDR3 protein: CASSESGNGKLFF

J gene: TRBJ2-2
D gene: NA
V gene: TRBV11-2
clone size: NA
CDR3 DNA: TGTGCCAGCAGCTCCGAACTCACCGGGGAGCTGTTTTTT
CDR3 protein: CASSSELTGELFF

J gene: TRBJ2-4
D gene: NA
V gene: TRBV5-1
clone size: few
CDR3 DNA: TGCGCCAGCAGCGAGGACCGAACGTCACACCTAAAAAACATTCAGTACTTC
CDR3 protein: CASSEDRTSHLKNIQYF

J gene: TRBJ1-1
D gene: NA
V gene: TRBV7-9
clone size: NA
CDR3 DNA: TGTGCCAGCAGCCGACGGGAGCCGGGAGCCAGCGAGACTGAAGCTTTCTTT
CDR3 protein: CASSRREPGASETEAFF

J gene: TRBJ2-3
D gene: NA
V gene: TRBV5-1
clone size: few
CDR3 DNA: TGCGCCAGCAGCTCTACAGGAGTCACAGATACGCAGTATTTT
CDR3 protein: CASSSTGVTDTQYF

J gene: TRBJ1-1
D gene: NA
V gene: TRBV7-2
clone size: few
CDR3 DNA: TGTGCCAGCAGCTTAAGCGGGGTCGGTATCGGCACTGAAGCTTTCTTT
CDR3 protein: CASSLSGVGIGTEAFF

J gene: TRBJ1-2
D gene: NA
V gene: TRBV11-2
clone size: NA
CDR3 DNA: TGTGCCAGCAGCTTAGCCGACAGCCCTAACTATGGCTACACCTTC
CDR3 protein: CASSLADSPNYGYTF

J gene: TRBJ1-5
D gene: TRBD1
V gene: TRBV27
clone size: NA
CDR3 DNA: TGTGCCAGCAGCAGGCGGACAGGGGGACAGCCCCAGCATTTT
CDR3 protein: CASSRRTGGQPQHF

J gene: TRBJ2-7
D gene: TRBD1
V gene: TRBV5-8
clone size: NA
CDR3 DNA: TGTGCCAGCAGCTTGGGTGGGGACAGGGATTTC
CDR3 protein: CASSLGGDRDF

J gene: TRBJ1-1
D gene: TRBD1
V gene: TRBV5-4
clone size: NA
CDR3 DNA: TGTGCCAGCAGCGACCGGGACAGGGTTTTCTTT
CDR3 protein: CASSDRDRVFF

J gene: TRBJ2-3
D gene: NA
V gene: TRBV7-3
clone size: few
CDR3 DNA: TGTGCCAGCAGCTTAGACAGATCTAGCACAGATACGCAGTATTTT
CDR3 protein: CASSLDRSSTDTQYF